A selection of T cell receptor delta chains follows, all from one sample in a study of delta chains in infants with herpesvirus infections. TCRdb reanalysed the RT-PCR reads with CATT. The sample shows about 850 delta-chain clones, about a fifth of them seen only once. The sample consisted of peripheral blood, taken at time point 2 of longitudinal follow-up. The receptors were sampled from a human donor who was a Ugandan infant, either HIV-exposed or HIV-unexposed (not recorded which). Each CDR3 is given with its conserved first and last residue. A D gene is named only where the DNA matches it firmly. Expanded clones get a size class; other rows say once, few or many, or leave the size out.

d_call: TRDD3; v_call: TRDV1; j_call: TRDJ1; clone_size: medium-sized; cdr3_aa: CALGELSPCTGGYTDKLIF; cdr3_nt: TGTGCTCTTGGGGAACTAAGCCCCTGTACTGGGGGATACACCGATAAACTCATCTTT
d_call: TRDD3; v_call: TRDV1; j_call: TRDJ1; clone_size: large; cdr3_aa: CALGPFMGDRTDKLIF; cdr3_nt: TGTGCTCTTGGGCCATTCATGGGGGATCGCACCGATAAACTCATCTTT
d_call: TRDD3; v_call: TRDV2; j_call: TRDJ2; clone_size: .; cdr3_aa: CACDYTGGYGMTAQLFF; cdr3_nt: TGTGCCTGTGACTATACTGGGGGATACGGTATGACAGCACAACTCTTCTTT
d_call: TRDD3; v_call: TRDV1; j_call: TRDJ1; clone_size: few; cdr3_aa: CALGELDFHPYNWGIRSTDKLIF; cdr3_nt: TGTGCTCTTGGGGAACTGGATTTTCACCCTTACAACTGGGGGATACGGAGCACCGATAAACTCATCTTT
d_call: .; v_call: TRDV2; j_call: TRDJ3; clone_size: .; cdr3_aa: CACDYPGSWDTRQMFF; cdr3_nt: TGTGCCTGTGACTATCCTGGGTCCTGGGACACCCGACAGATGTTTTTC
d_call: TRDD3; v_call: TRDV2; j_call: TRDJ3; clone_size: large; cdr3_aa: CACDTWGSSWDTRQMFF; cdr3_nt: TGTGCCTGTGACACCTGGGGGAGCTCCTGGGACACCCGACAGATGTTTTTC
d_call: TRDD3; v_call: TRDV2; j_call: TRDJ2; clone_size: .; cdr3_aa: CACDTGGLTAQLFF; cdr3_nt: TGTGCCTGTGACACTGGGGGATTGACAGCACAACTCTTCTTT
d_call: TRDD3; v_call: TRDV1; j_call: TRDJ1; clone_size: medium-sized; cdr3_aa: CALGELCRTGGTDKLIF; cdr3_nt: TGTGCTCTTGGGGAATTATGTCGTACTGGGGGAACCGATAAACTCATCTTT
d_call: TRDD3; v_call: TRDV1; j_call: TRDJ1; clone_size: large; cdr3_aa: CALGGVPAPYWGILGTDKLIF; cdr3_nt: TGTGCTCTTGGGGGAGTCCCGGCCCCGTACTGGGGGATATTGGGCACCGATAAACTCATCTTT
d_call: TRDD3; v_call: TRDV2; j_call: TRDJ1; clone_size: large; cdr3_aa: CACDTLGGSDKLIF; cdr3_nt: TGTGCCTGTGACACCCTTGGGGGATCCGATAAACTCATCTTT
d_call: TRDD3; v_call: TRDV1; j_call: TRDJ1; clone_size: large; cdr3_aa: CALGESLSVSGGYGSGADKLIF; cdr3_nt: TGTGCTCTTGGGGAAAGTTTGTCCGTTTCTGGGGGATACGGGAGTGGGGCCGATAAACTCATCTTT
d_call: TRDD3; v_call: TRDV2; j_call: TRDJ3; clone_size: once; cdr3_aa: CACDTEFGGYSSWDTRQMFF; cdr3_nt: TGTGCCTGTGACACCGAATTTGGGGGATACAGCTCCTGGGACACCCGACAGATGTTTTTC
d_call: TRDD3; v_call: TRDV1; j_call: TRDJ1; clone_size: medium-sized; cdr3_aa: CALGERAWPGGYPYTDKLIF; cdr3_nt: TGTGCTCTTGGGGAACGCGCGTGGCCTGGGGGATACCCGTACACCGATAAACTCATCTTT
d_call: .; v_call: TRDV1; j_call: TRDJ1; clone_size: .; cdr3_aa: CALGESPTNGCWYTDKLIF; cdr3_nt: TGTGCTCTTGGGGAATCTCCGACAAACGGTTGCTGGTACACCGATAAACTCATCTTT
d_call: .; v_call: TRDV1; j_call: TRDJ1; clone_size: medium-sized; cdr3_aa: CALGELALHNRGTLSTDKLIF; cdr3_nt: TGTGCTCTTGGGGAACTAGCCCTACATAACAGGGGGACTTTGAGCACCGATAAACTCATCTTT
d_call: .; v_call: TRDV3; j_call: TRDJ1; clone_size: large; cdr3_aa: CAFGPFPPPVYLYADKLIF; cdr3_nt: TGTGCCTTTGGGCCCTTCCCACCTCCCGTTTACTTATATGCCGATAAACTCATCTTT
d_call: TRDD3; v_call: TRDV1; j_call: TRDJ1; clone_size: large; cdr3_aa: CALGDSFLILYGGYALGTDKLIF; cdr3_nt: TGTGCTCTTGGGGATTCTTTTTTGATACTATATGGGGGATACGCCCTTGGCACCGATAAACTCATCTTT
d_call: TRDD3; v_call: TRDV2; j_call: TRDJ2; clone_size: few; cdr3_aa: CACDTVLGDTAQLFF; cdr3_nt: TGTGCCTGTGACACCGTACTGGGGGATACAGCACAACTCTTCTTT
d_call: TRDD3; v_call: TRDV2; j_call: TRDJ2; clone_size: large; cdr3_aa: CACDGLGDTDLTAQLFF; cdr3_nt: TGTGCCTGTGATGGACTGGGGGATACGGATTTGACAGCACAACTCTTCTTT
d_call: .; v_call: TRDV2; j_call: TRDJ3; clone_size: large; cdr3_aa: CACDPVAGGSWDTRQMFF; cdr3_nt: TGTGCCTGTGACCCAGTGGCCGGTGGATCCTGGGACACCCGACAGATGTTTTTC
d_call: TRDD3; v_call: TRDV1; j_call: TRDJ1; clone_size: large; cdr3_aa: CALGELWGIRNADKLIF; cdr3_nt: TGTGCTCTTGGGGAACTATGGGGGATACGCAATGCCGATAAACTCATCTTT
d_call: .; v_call: TRDV1; j_call: TRDJ1; clone_size: medium-sized; cdr3_aa: CALGELPSSWGISRGGTDKLIF; cdr3_nt: TGTGCTCTTGGGGAACTTCCTTCCTCTTGGGGGATCTCACGGGGGGGCACCGATAAACTCATCTTT
d_call: .; v_call: TRDV1; j_call: TRDJ1; clone_size: medium-sized; cdr3_aa: CALGERGVSSGTDKLIF; cdr3_nt: TGTGCTCTTGGGGAACGGGGGGTCTCCTCGGGCACCGATAAACTCATCTTT
d_call: TRDD2; v_call: TRDV1; j_call: TRDJ1; clone_size: large; cdr3_aa: CALGPPYSYFTDKLIF; cdr3_nt: TGTGCTCTTGGGCCCCCCTATTCCTACTTCACCGATAAACTCATCTTT
d_call: .; v_call: TRDV1; j_call: TRDJ1; clone_size: large; cdr3_aa: CALGVQAFLRGGIGIADKLIF; cdr3_nt: TGTGCTCTTGGGGTTCAGGCCTTCCTACGTGGGGGGATAGGGATCGCCGATAAACTCATCTTT
d_call: TRDD3; v_call: TRDV2; j_call: TRDJ3; clone_size: large; cdr3_aa: CACDAVLGDSSWDTRQMFF; cdr3_nt: TGTGCCTGTGACGCCGTACTGGGGGATAGCTCCTGGGACACCCGACAGATGTTTTTC
d_call: TRDD3; v_call: TRDV1; j_call: TRDJ1; clone_size: medium-sized; cdr3_aa: CALGEPIKGSSYVPYWGIRPLWPVQLIF; cdr3_nt: TGTGCTCTTGGGGAACCCATCAAAGGCTCTTCCTACGTCCCGTACTGGGGGATACGCCCTCTATGGCCCGTGCAACTCATCTTT
d_call: .; v_call: TRDV1; j_call: TRDJ1; clone_size: few; cdr3_aa: CALGEPPPPGDTDKLIF; cdr3_nt: TGTGCTCTTGGGGAACCACCACCCCCGGGAGACACCGATAAACTCATCTTT
d_call: .; v_call: TRDV2; j_call: TRDJ3; clone_size: large; cdr3_aa: CACDTGDAISSWDTRQMFF; cdr3_nt: TGTGCCTGTGACACCGGGGATGCTATTAGCTCCTGGGACACCCGACAGATGTTTTTC
d_call: .; v_call: TRDV1; j_call: TRDJ1; clone_size: large; cdr3_aa: CALGELAGYTDKLIF; cdr3_nt: TGTGCTCTTGGGGAACTAGCTGGGTACACCGATAAACTCATCTTT
d_call: TRDD3; v_call: TRDV2; j_call: TRDJ1; clone_size: medium-sized; cdr3_aa: CACDTVALGDTSNTDKLIF; cdr3_nt: TGTGCCTGTGACACCGTAGCACTGGGGGATACTTCCAACACCGATAAACTCATCTTT
d_call: .; v_call: TRDV1; j_call: TRDJ1; clone_size: medium-sized; cdr3_aa: CALGKGLRFAYTDKLIF; cdr3_nt: TGTGCTCTTGGGAAGGGCCTTAGATTCGCGTACACCGATAAACTCATCTTT
d_call: .; v_call: TRAV23/DV6; j_call: TRDJ1; clone_size: large; cdr3_aa: CAPLPGILRYTDKLIF; cdr3_nt: TGTGCCCCCCTACCTGGGATCCTACGATACACCGATAAACTCATCTTT
d_call: .; v_call: TRDV1; j_call: TRDJ1; clone_size: few; cdr3_aa: CALGVQNGLPPTVYTDKLIF; cdr3_nt: TGTGCTCTTGGGGTACAAAACGGCCTTCCCCCTACTGTGTACACCGATAAACTCATCTTT
d_call: TRDD3; v_call: TRDV1; j_call: TRDJ1; clone_size: .; cdr3_aa: CALGAPRPLHWGIPYYTDKLIF; cdr3_nt: TGTGCTCTTGGCGCGCCCCGGCCCCTTCACTGGGGGATACCCTATTACACCGATAAACTCATCTTT
d_call: .; v_call: TRDV1; j_call: TRDJ1; clone_size: few; cdr3_aa: CALGESYGVTGGYTDKLIF; cdr3_nt: TGTGCTCTTGGGGAATCCTACGGGGTTACAGGGGGCTACACCGATAAACTCATCTTT
d_call: .; v_call: TRDV1; j_call: TRDJ1; clone_size: .; cdr3_aa: CALGVLPSYVTGGSVLIF; cdr3_nt: TGTGCTCTTGGGGTTTTGCCTTCCTACGTAACTGGGGGATCGGTACTCATCTTT
d_call: .; v_call: TRDV1; j_call: TRDJ1; clone_size: few; cdr3_aa: CALGEKAFF; cdr3_nt: TGTGCTCTTGGGGAAAAGGCCTTTTTT
d_call: TRDD3; v_call: TRDV1; j_call: TRDJ2; clone_size: few; cdr3_aa: CALGGAFLPRTGGYASLTAQLFF; cdr3_nt: TGTGCTCTTGGGGGCGCCTTCCTACCCCGTACTGGGGGATACGCGTCTTTGACAGCACAACTCTTCTTT
d_call: TRDD3; v_call: TRDV2; j_call: TRDJ3; clone_size: .; cdr3_aa: CACDILGDWDTRQMFF; cdr3_nt: TGTGCCTGTGACATACTGGGGGATTGGGACACCCGACAGATGTTTTTC
d_call: TRDD3; v_call: TRDV2; j_call: TRDJ1; clone_size: large; cdr3_aa: CACDTDGDRGTDKLIF; cdr3_nt: TGTGCCTGTGACACCGATGGGGATAGAGGGACCGATAAACTCATCTTT
d_call: TRDD3; v_call: TRDV2; j_call: TRDJ1; clone_size: few; cdr3_aa: CACDTLLGDTDKLIF; cdr3_nt: TGTGCCTGTGACACTCTACTGGGGGACACCGATAAACTCATCTTT
d_call: .; v_call: TRAV38-2/DV8; j_call: TRDJ1; clone_size: large; cdr3_aa: CALRAFLEPSGWGNRIYTDKLIF; cdr3_nt: TGTGCTCTTAGGGCCTTCCTAGAACCGTCTGGCTGGGGGAACCGCATTTACACCGATAAACTCATCTTT
d_call: TRDD3; v_call: TRAV29/DV5; j_call: TRDJ1; clone_size: .; cdr3_aa: CAASAPESGGLATDKLIF; cdr3_nt: TGTGCAGCAAGCGCACCTGAGAGTGGGGGACTAGCAACCGATAAACTCATCTTT
d_call: .; v_call: TRDV3; j_call: TRDJ1; clone_size: large; cdr3_aa: CAFSMAHGGKLIF; cdr3_nt: TGTGCCTTTAGTATGGCTCACGGGGGTAAACTCATCTTT